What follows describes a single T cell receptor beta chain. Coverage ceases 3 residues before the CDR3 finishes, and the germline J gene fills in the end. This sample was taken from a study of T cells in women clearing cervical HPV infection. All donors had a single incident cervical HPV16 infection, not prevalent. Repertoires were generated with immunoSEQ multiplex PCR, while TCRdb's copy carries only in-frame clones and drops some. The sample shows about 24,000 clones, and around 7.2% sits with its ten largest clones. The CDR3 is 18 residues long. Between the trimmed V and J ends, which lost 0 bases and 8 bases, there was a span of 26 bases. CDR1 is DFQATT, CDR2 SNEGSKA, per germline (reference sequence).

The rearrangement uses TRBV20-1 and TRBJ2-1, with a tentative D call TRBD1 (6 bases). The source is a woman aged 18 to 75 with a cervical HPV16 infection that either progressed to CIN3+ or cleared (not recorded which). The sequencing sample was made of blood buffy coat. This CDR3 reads CSARDPGAGYPTRYEQFF. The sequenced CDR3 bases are TGCAGTGCTAGAGATCCAGGGGCAGGGTATCCTACCAGGTATGAG.